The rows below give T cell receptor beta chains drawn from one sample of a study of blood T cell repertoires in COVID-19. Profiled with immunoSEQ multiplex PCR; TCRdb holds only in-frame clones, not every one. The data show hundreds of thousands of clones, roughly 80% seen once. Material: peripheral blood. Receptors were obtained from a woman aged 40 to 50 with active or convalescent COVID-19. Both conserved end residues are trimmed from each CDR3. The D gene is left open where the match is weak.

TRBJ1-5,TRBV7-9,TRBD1,ASSYERQGAQPQH
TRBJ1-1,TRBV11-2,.,ASSSLAAEAF
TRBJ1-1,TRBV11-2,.,ASSSPRKGFIHAF
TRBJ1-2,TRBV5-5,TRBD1,ASSWTGAEDGYT
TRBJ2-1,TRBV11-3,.,ASSLRRGSNEQF
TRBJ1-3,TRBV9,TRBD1,ASSVEQGRAGNTIY
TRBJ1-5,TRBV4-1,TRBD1,ASSQVSYRGPTNPQPQH
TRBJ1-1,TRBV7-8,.,ASRHRTDAEAF
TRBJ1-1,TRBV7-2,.,ASSLELGRAF
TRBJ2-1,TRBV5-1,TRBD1,ASSPGTGNRYEQF
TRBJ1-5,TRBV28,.,ASSPEISGQPQH
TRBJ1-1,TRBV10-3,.,AISESISIWTEAF
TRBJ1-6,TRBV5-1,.,ASSSFSGNSPLH
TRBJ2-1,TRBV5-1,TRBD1,ASSSGQGGHNEQF
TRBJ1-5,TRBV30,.,AWSVGGVWANQPQH
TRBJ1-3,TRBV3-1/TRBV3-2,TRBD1,ASSQPGTGGNTIY
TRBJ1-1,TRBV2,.,ASSDPQQAWGTEAF